This T cell receptor beta chain was identified in a study of blood T cells in healthy people across ages. Study-level findings and limits: Researchers said unsorted PBMCs prevented a conclusive naive versus antigen-experienced comparison.

The CDR3 loop spans 14 amino acids. Germline CDR1 and CDR2: SGHDT and YYEEEE. Trimming pared 0 bases from V and 3 bases from J, leaving 10 bases between. For the second PCR, which ran for about 6 to 11 cycles, a sample-barcoded 5' primer and a J-beta primer mix were used. Each TCR beta cDNA got a 12-nucleotide random molecular identifier. TCRdb itself ran the 5' RACE reads through MiXCR, one entry per CDR3 protein. The sample includes about 1.4 million distinct CDR3 sequences, roughly 64% seen only once; the top ten take 6.5% to 8.5%. Regarding this clonotype: What it recognizes is unknown.

This TCR was sampled from a man aged 18 to 29 in good health. What was sequenced was blood. The V and J genes are TRBV5-6 and TRBJ2-7, with D perhaps being TRBD1 or TRBD2 (5 bases each). CDR3 nucleotides: TGTGCCAGCAGCTTGGTCGGGGACCTCTACGAGCAGTACTTC. Translation gives CASSLVGDLYEQYF.